What follows are 23 T cell receptor beta chains derived from one specimen sequenced in a study of blood T cell repertoires in COVID-19. This table comes from immunoSEQ multiplex PCR, and its TCRdb copy is limited to in-frame clones, with some not included. In the table there are 250,000 to 350,000 clones, about 90% of which are singletons. The specimen sequenced was peripheral blood. All receptors derive from a woman in her 50s who had recovered from COVID-19.

The gene calls are TRBV27 and TRBJ2-7; 7 bases match TRBD1. CDR1 MNHEY and CDR2 SMNVEV come from the germline V gene (reference sequence). The CDR3 length is 14 residues. The ends lost 4 bases at V and 3 bases at J; junction bases unmatched: 6. CDR3 DNA: TGTGCCAGCAGTTCACGGACAGGTAACTACGAGCAGTACTTC. Translated: CASSSRTGNYEQYF.

The V and J genes are TRBV19 and TRBJ2-7; D is undetermined. CDR1 is LNHDA, CDR2 SQIVND, per germline (reference sequence). The CDR3 runs 13 residues. Trimming removed 5 bases at V and 2 bases at J, with 10 bases between. The CDR3 DNA follows: TGTGCCAGTAGTGAACAGATTACCTACGAGCAGTACTTC. Its translation is CASSEQITYEQYF.

J is TRBJ2-3 and V is TRBV11-3, with 7 nucleotides matching TRBD1. There are 15 residues in the CDR3. Germline V gene sequence: CDR1 SGHNT, CDR2 YENEEA. The trim removed 5 bases at V and 2 bases at J, leaving 7 bases unmatched. The CDR3 is CASSRGQVNTDTQYF. The CDR3 DNA reads TGTGCCAGCAGCCGCGGACAGGTCAACACAGATACGCAGTATTTT.

The chain carries TRBV7-2 and TRBJ1-2; the D gene is possibly TRBD1 (6 bases). Per the germline V gene, CDR1 is SGHTA and CDR2 is FQGNSA. The CDR3 totals 16 residues. V was clipped by 5 bases and J by 7 bases, with 23 bases between them. CDR3 sequence: CASSPRAWGQERGYTF. Written as DNA, the CDR3 is TGTGCCAGCAGCCCCCGGGCGTGGGGGCAGGAGCGTGGCTACACCTTC.

The rearrangement links TRBV2 to TRBJ1-1, with D unresolved. Per germline, CDR1 SNHLY and CDR2 FYNNEI. Trimming left V 0 bases short and J 5 bases short, with 10 bases between. The CDR3 extends over 14 amino acids. The CDR3 sequence: CASSEAPRRTEAFF. The CDR3, as DNA: TGTGCCAGCAGTGAAGCGCCGAGGAGGACTGAAGCTTTCTTT.

The chain carries TRBV4-1 and TRBJ1-1, with no clear D. The CDR3 covers 15 residues. From germline, CDR1 is MGHRA and CDR2 YSYEKL. V lost 5 bases to trimming and J lost 2 bases, with 15 bases between them. The CDR3 DNA is TGCGCCAGCAGCTCCCTAGGAGGCAGAAACACTGAAGCTTTCTTT. It translates to CASSSLGGRNTEAFF.

V usage is TRBV2 and J usage is TRBJ1-1; 10 bases agree with TRBD1. V lost 1 base to trimming and J lost 11 bases; unmatched junction nucleotides: 13. From germline, CDR1 is SNHLY and CDR2 FYNNEI. The CDR3 runs 16 residues. The CDR3 protein is CASSEVLLGTGVAAFF. CDR3 sequence (DNA): TGTGCCAGCAGTGAAGTACTCTTGGGGACAGGGGTCGCGGCTTTCTTT.

The J gene is TRBJ2-2, the V gene TRBV13; TRBD2 aligns across 9 bases. The ends lost 8 bases at V and 4 bases at J; junction bases unmatched: 8. The length of the CDR3 is 15 residues. Germline V lookup: CDR1 PRHDT, CDR2 FYEKMQ (reference sequence). For the CDR3, the DNA is TGTGCCAGCGAAAAGCGGGGGGTTAGCACCGGGGAGCTGTTTTTT. This sequence encodes CASEKRGVSTGELFF. The full variable domain, rest sourced from reference TRBV13 and TRBJ2-2, is AAGVIQSPRHLIKEKRETATLKCYPIPRHDTVYWYQQGPGQDPQFLISFYEKMQSDKGSIPDRFSAQQFSDYHSELNMSSLELGDSALYFCASEKRGVSTGELFFGEGSRLTVL.

Note on this clone: It differs at one base from a far larger clone, so likely a read error. The rearrangement joins TRBV6-5 to TRBJ2-7; tentative D call: TRBD1 (6 bases). Germline V CDR1 and CDR2: MNHEY, SVGAGI. With 6 bases removed from V and 4 bases from J, the gap between germline ends came to 7 bases. The CDR3 runs to 11 residues. The CDR3 protein is CASSRGYEQYF. The CDR3, as DNA: TGTGCCAGCAGCAGGGGTTACGAGCAGTACTTC.

This clone was recorded once. V usage is TRBV30 and J usage is TRBJ2-5, with 10 bases matching TRBD2. Germline CDR1 GTSNPN, CDR2 SVGIG (reference sequence). The junction had 14 bases not matched to a gene; V was cut back by 8 bases and J by 5 bases. The CDR3 is 15 residues long. The CDR3 coding sequence is TGTGCCGGGACGAATAGCGGGGGGCCGGGGGAGACCCAGTACTTC. It encodes CAGTNSGGPGETQYF.

The CDR3 sequence is CASSLAWTATNYGYTF. The DNA for the CDR3 is TGTGCCAGCAGCTTAGCGTGGACAGCCACTAACTATGGCTACACCTTC. V usage is TRBV7-9 and J usage is TRBJ1-2; possible D gene TRBD1, 6 bases. The CDR3 is made up of 16 amino acids. Germline V gene sequence: CDR1 SEHNR, CDR2 FQNEAQ (reference sequence). V shed 0 bases and J shed 0 bases, with 11 bases lying between them.

The chain joins TRBV14 to TRBJ2-1, with 8 nucleotides matching TRBD2. CDR1 is SGHDN and CDR2 is FVKESK in the germline V gene. This CDR3 contains 17 residues. After removal of 5 bases from V and 5 bases from J, the junction contained 14 bases not matched to a gene. CDR3 coding DNA: TGTGCCAGCAGCGAATGGGGTCGGCTAGCGGGCCACAATGAGCAGTTCTTC. Its translation is CASSEWGRLAGHNEQFF.

The V call is TRBV11-2, the J call TRBJ2-7, with D tentatively TRBD2 (6 bases). Germline CDR1 is SGHAT and CDR2 is FQNNGV. This CDR3 spans 13 amino acids. Trimming pared 5 bases from V and 9 bases from J, leaving 17 bases between. CDR3 nucleotides: TGTGCCAGCAGCCCCGGGACTCCTGAGGGGCAGTACTTC. Its protein is CASSPGTPEGQYF.

The chain couples TRBV6-2 or TRBV6-3 to TRBJ2-7, with 7 bases identical to TRBD2. Germline V gene data show CDR1 as MNHEY and CDR2 as SVGEGT. This CDR3 is 13 amino acids long. Trimming removed 5 bases from V and 1 base from J; junction bases left unmatched: 2. Here the CDR3 reads CASSLAVSYEQYF. The DNA for the CDR3 is TGTGCCAGCAGTCTAGCGGTATCCTACGAGCAGTACTTC.

This clone has a single count. The chain is built from TRBV7-2 and TRBJ2-7; 11 bases line up with TRBD2. J lost 1 base, V lost 5 bases, and 4 bases had no gene match. Germline V CDR1 and CDR2: SGHTA, FQGNSA. CDR3 size: 15 residues. The CDR3 reads CASSRGLAESYEQYF. CDR3 sequence (DNA): TGTGCCAGCAGCCGGGGACTAGCGGAATCCTACGAGCAGTACTTC.

The genes are TRBV10-3 and TRBJ1-1; 11 bases match TRBD1. Trimming cost V 10 bases and J 0 bases; bases outside gene matches: 1. CDR1 and CDR2 (germline): ENHRY, SYGVKD. The length of the CDR3 is 13 residues. CDR3 nucleotide sequence: TGTGCCACGGGACAGGGGGTGAACACTGAAGCTTTCTTT. It translates to CATGQGVNTEAFF.

This sequence joins TRBV7-2 and TRBJ2-5; no reliable D call. V was clipped by 1 base and J by 5 bases, with 8 bases between them. Germline CDR1 reads SGHTA; CDR2 reads FQGNSA. The CDR3 has 13 amino acids. The CDR3 is CASSLVERETQYF. In nucleotides, the CDR3 is TGTGCCAGCAGCTTAGTCGAGAGGGAGACCCAGTACTTC.

This chain joins TRBV4-1 and TRBJ1-1, with D uncertain. The CDR3 consists of 15 residues. The germline CDR1 and CDR2 sequences are MGHRA and YSYEKL. V was trimmed by 0 bases and J by 2 bases, leaving 10 bases between them. The CDR3, as DNA: TGCGCCAGCAGCCAAGATGGCCTTCCTAACACTGAAGCTTTCTTT. It is translated as CASSQDGLPNTEAFF.

The CDR3 region is CAWSAGQGPTYEQYF. CDR3 nucleotides: TGTGCCTGGAGTGCGGGACAGGGTCCGACCTACGAGCAGTACTTC. The chain has TRBV30 and TRBJ2-7; 9 bases match TRBD1. The germline gives CDR1 GTSNPN, CDR2 SVGIG (reference sequence). Losses at the gene ends were 1 base for V and 2 bases for J; bases not matched to a gene: 6. This CDR3 region has 15 residues. The whole variable domain, filled in from reference TRBV30 and TRBJ2-7, reads SQTIHQWPATLVQPVGSPLSLECTVEGTSNPNLYWYRQAAGRGLQLLFYSVGIGQISSEVPQNLSASRPQDRQFILSSKKLLLSDSGFYLCAWSAGQGPTYEQYFGPGTRLTVT.

The chain couples TRBV18 to TRBJ2-1; the D gene is possibly TRBD1 (7 bases). V shed 6 bases and J shed 9 bases, with 15 bases lying between them. The CDR3 covers 13 residues. The germline V gene encodes CDR1 KGHSH and CDR2 LQKENI. CDR3 sequence (DNA): TGTGCCAGCTCCCAGGGGGGTATCGGTGAGCAGTTCTTC. Translation gives CASSQGGIGEQFF.

The chain carries TRBV19 and TRBJ1-5, with 10 nucleotides matching TRBD1. Germline V gives CDR1 LNHDA, CDR2 SQIVND (reference sequence). V trimming: 7 bases; J trimming: 0 bases; junction bases outside the gene matches: 15. CDR3 size: 19 residues. Here the CDR3 DNA reads TGTGCCAGTACCCCCCGGAGGGACAGGGGAGCCTATAGCAATCAGCCCCAGCATTTT. Protein product: CASTPRRDRGAYSNQPQHF.

The chain joins TRBV10-1 to TRBJ2-1; TRBD2 matches at 12 bases. The V and J ends lost 10 bases and 4 bases, in that order; junction bases with no gene match: 8. This CDR3 is 15 amino acids long. CDR1 and CDR2 (germline): WNHNN, SYGVQD (reference sequence). CDR3 in amino acids: CANETSGRPYNEQFF. The CDR3 region has the DNA TGCGCCAACGAAACTAGCGGGAGGCCTTACAATGAGCAGTTCTTC.

V gene TRBV28 combines with J gene TRBJ1-1; 7 nucleotides line up with TRBD1. The junction had 11 bases not matched to a gene; V was cut back by 2 bases and J by 11 bases. CDR3 size: 14 residues. The germline V gene encodes CDR1 MDHEN and CDR2 SYDVKM. The CDR3 reads CASSLMTGILTAFF. DNA of the CDR3: TGTGCCAGCAGTTTAATGACAGGGATTCTTACGGCTTTCTTT. The entire variable domain, with the rest obtained from reference TRBV28 and TRBJ1-1, is as follows: DVKVTQSSRYLVKRTGEKVFLECVQDMDHENMFWYRQDPGLGLRLIYFSYDVKMKEKGDIPEGYSVSREKKERFSLILESASTNQTSMYLCASSLMTGILTAFFGQGTRLTVV.